Following are 2 T cell receptor beta chains from one sample sequenced in a study of shared clonotypes between healthy human individuals. The data were produced by immunoSEQ multiplex PCR, yet TCRdb's version contains in-frame clones alone and is incomplete. This sample has some 2.1 million clones, with 85% to 95% found just once. The naive CD8 population came from CD45RO-negative cells selected for CCR7, without terminally differentiated effector memory CD45RA+ cells. The specimen sequenced was naive CD8+ T cells from PBMCs. Receptors originate from a man between 18 and 35 years old in good health. Some clones in this sample may be carry-over from other donors' samples.

This clone was seen once. Other DNA sequences in the sample encode the same CDR3. The chain carries TRBV9 and TRBJ2-7; perhaps D is TRBD1 or TRBD2 (5 bases each). The CDR3 has 13 residues. Germline CDR1 SGDLS, CDR2 YYNGEE. The germline V and J ends were trimmed by 2 bases and 2 bases, with 8 bases remaining between them. The CDR3 here is CASSVGATYEQYF. The CDR3 region has the DNA TGTGCCAGCAGCGTCGGGGCTACCTACGAGCAGTACTTC.

In this sample, this clone turned up a few times. This chain connects TRBV11-2 to TRBJ1-1, with TRBD1 matching over 7 bases. V dropped 1 base and J dropped 2; count of bases not matched to a gene: 4. Germline CDR1 reads SGHAT; CDR2 reads FQNNGV. CDR3 length: 15 amino acids. The CDR3 loop is CASSLVRGPNTEAFF. CDR3 coding DNA: TGTGCCAGCAGCTTAGTGAGGGGGCCTAACACTGAAGCTTTCTTT.